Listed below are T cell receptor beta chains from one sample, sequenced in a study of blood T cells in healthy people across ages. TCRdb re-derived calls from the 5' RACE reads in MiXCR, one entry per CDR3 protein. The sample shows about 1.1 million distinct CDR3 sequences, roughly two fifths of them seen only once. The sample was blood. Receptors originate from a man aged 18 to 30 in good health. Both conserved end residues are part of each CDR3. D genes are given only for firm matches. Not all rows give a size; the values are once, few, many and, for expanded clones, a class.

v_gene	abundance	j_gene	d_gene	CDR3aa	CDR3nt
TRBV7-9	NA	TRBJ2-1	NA	CASRTGHNEQFF	TGTGCCAGTCGGACTGGACACAATGAGCAGTTCTTC
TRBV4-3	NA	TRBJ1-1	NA	CASSQDLWTEAFF	TGCGCCAGCAGCCAAGATTTATGGACTGAAGCTTTCTTT
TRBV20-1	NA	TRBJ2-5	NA	CSAPVTSFSETQYF	TGCAGTGCTCCCGTCACTAGTTTCTCAGAGACCCAGTACTTC
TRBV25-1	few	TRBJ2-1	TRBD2	CASTPLAGGYNEQFF	TGTGCCAGCACCCCACTAGCGGGGGGCTACAATGAGCAGTTCTTC
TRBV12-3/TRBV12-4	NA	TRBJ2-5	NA	CASSKDRTSDTQYF	TGTGCCAGCAGCAAGGACAGAACCTCTGATACCCAGTACTTC
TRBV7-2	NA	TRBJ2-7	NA	CASSLSRTDYEQYF	TGTGCCAGCAGCTTATCCCGGACAGACTACGAGCAGTACTTC
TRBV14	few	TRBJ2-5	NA	CASSQDVGASQETQYF	TGTGCCAGCAGCCAAGATGTCGGGGCCTCGCAAGAGACCCAGTACTTC
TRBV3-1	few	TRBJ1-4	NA	CASSHGRVTEKLFF	TGTGCCAGCAGCCATGGCAGGGTTACTGAAAAACTGTTTTTT
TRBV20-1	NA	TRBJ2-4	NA	CSARALGPKNIQYF	TGCAGTGCTAGGGCCCTTGGGCCCAAAAACATTCAGTACTTC
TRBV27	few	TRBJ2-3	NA	CASSFTRGMADTQYF	TGTGCCAGCAGTTTCACCCGGGGTATGGCAGATACGCAGTATTTT
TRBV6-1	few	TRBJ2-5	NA	CAARGSGQETQYF	TGTGCCGCCCGGGGCTCAGGACAAGAGACCCAGTACTTC
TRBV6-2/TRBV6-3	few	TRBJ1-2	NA	CASSTLNYGYTF	TGTGCCAGCAGCACACTGAACTATGGCTACACCTTC
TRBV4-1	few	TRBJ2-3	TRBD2	CASSDRSGGEGTQYF	TGCGCCAGCAGCGATCGGAGCGGGGGAGAGGGTACGCAGTATTTT
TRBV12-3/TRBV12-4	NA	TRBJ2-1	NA	CASSRGGGEQFF	TGTGCCAGCAGTCGCGGGGGCGGTGAGCAGTTCTTC
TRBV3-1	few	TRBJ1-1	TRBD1	CASSQVPGQRNTEAFF	TGTGCCAGCAGCCAAGTCCCGGGACAGCGGAACACTGAAGCTTTCTTT
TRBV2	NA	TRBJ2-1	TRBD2	CASNGLAGGFPYNEQFF	TGTGCCAGCAATGGACTAGCGGGGGGTTTTCCCTACAATGAGCAGTTCTTC
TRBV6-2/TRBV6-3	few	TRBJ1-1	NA	CASRKDEWKAFF	TGTGCCAGCAGAAAGGACGAATGGAAGGCTTTCTTT
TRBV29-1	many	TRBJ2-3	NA	CSVVEGHTQYF	TGCAGCGTTGTAGAGGGACATACGCAGTATTTT
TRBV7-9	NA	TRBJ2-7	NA	CASIPLGLSSYEQYF	TGTGCCAGCATCCCTCTAGGCCTAAGCTCCTACGAGCAGTACTTC
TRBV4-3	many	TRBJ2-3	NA	CASSQEAGFADTQYF	TGCGCCAGCAGCCAAGAAGCAGGGTTTGCAGATACGCAGTATTTT
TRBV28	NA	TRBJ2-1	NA	CATLHPAPGISAEQFF	TGTGCCACCCTACACCCGGCCCCGGGAATCAGCGCTGAGCAGTTCTTC
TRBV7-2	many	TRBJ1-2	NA	CASSLEGLNYGYTF	TGTGCCAGCAGCCTCGAGGGATTGAACTATGGCTACACCTTC
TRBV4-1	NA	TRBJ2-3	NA	CASSQDRPGTLGNTDTQYF	TGCGCCAGCAGCCAAGACCGTCCCGGGACACTGGGGAACACAGATACGCAGTATTTT
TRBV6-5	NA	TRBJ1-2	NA	CASRPDSSVYTF	TGTGCCAGCAGACCGGACAGTTCAGTCTACACCTTC
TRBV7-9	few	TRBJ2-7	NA	CANSLVGQTYEQYF	TGTGCCAACAGCTTAGTAGGACAGACCTACGAGCAGTACTTC
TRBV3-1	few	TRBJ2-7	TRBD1	CASSPETGGAYEQYF	TGTGCCAGCAGCCCGGAGACAGGGGGAGCCTACGAGCAGTACTTC
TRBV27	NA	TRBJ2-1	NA	CASSLVGMGNEQFF	TGTGCCAGCAGTTTAGTAGGGATGGGCAATGAGCAGTTCTTC
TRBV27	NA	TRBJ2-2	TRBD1	CTSSPNRGRSTGELFF	TGTACCAGCAGTCCCAACAGGGGGCGCAGCACCGGGGAGCTGTTTTTT
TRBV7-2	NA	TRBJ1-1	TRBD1	CASSLYRGPEAFF	TGTGCCAGCAGCTTATACAGGGGCCCTGAAGCTTTCTTT
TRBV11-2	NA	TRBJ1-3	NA	CASSLKGIRGNTIYF	TGTGCCAGCAGCCTTAAGGGTATTCGTGGAAACACCATATATTTT
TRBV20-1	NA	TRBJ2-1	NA	CSASRDGGANEQFF	TGCAGTGCTTCCCGGGACGGAGGTGCCAATGAGCAGTTCTTC
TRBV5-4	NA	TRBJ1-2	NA	CASSWDYGYTF	TGTGCCAGCAGCTGGGACTATGGCTACACCTTC
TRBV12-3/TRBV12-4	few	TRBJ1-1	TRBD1	CASSLDRGVAFF	TGTGCCAGCAGTCTCGACAGGGGGGTAGCTTTCTTT
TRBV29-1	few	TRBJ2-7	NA	CSVEKANYEQYF	TGCAGCGTTGAAAAGGCCAACTACGAGCAGTACTTC
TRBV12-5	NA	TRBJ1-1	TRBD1	CASGLGDRGDTEAFF	TGTGCTAGTGGTTTGGGGGACAGGGGGGATACTGAAGCTTTCTTT
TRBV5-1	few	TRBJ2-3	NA	CASSSRRNPGTDTQYF	TGCGCCAGCAGCTCTAGACGGAACCCTGGCACAGATACGCAGTATTTT
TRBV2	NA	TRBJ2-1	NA	CASGRDKTYNEQFF	TGTGCCAGCGGTAGGGACAAGACCTACAATGAGCAGTTCTTC
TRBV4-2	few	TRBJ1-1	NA	CASSQGGRGGNTEAFF	TGTGCCAGCAGCCAAGGGGGGAGAGGAGGGAACACTGAAGCTTTCTTT
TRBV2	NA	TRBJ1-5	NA	CASGLESRGQPQHF	TGTGCCAGCGGTTTGGAGTCGAGAGGGCAGCCCCAGCATTTT
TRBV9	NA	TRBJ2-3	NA	CASSVGWSRQRTDTQYF	TGTGCCAGCAGCGTAGGTTGGTCCAGACAGAGGACAGATACGCAGTATTTT
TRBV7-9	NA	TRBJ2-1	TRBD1	CASSPVGQGNNEQFF	TGTGCCAGCAGCCCCGTGGGACAGGGGAACAATGAGCAGTTCTTC
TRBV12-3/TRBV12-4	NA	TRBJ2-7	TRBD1	CASSLGDRATYEQYF	TGTGCCAGCAGTTTGGGTGACAGGGCGACCTACGAGCAGTACTTC
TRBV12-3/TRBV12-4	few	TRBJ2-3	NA	CASSLVGGPGTQYF	TGTGCCAGCAGTTTGGTAGGGGGGCCGGGTACGCAGTATTTT
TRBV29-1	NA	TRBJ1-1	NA	CSVTADEINTEAFF	TGCAGCGTTACGGCGGACGAAATAAACACTGAAGCTTTCTTT
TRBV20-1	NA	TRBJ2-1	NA	CSARGPNTYNEQFF	TGCAGTGCTAGGGGACCTAATACCTACAATGAGCAGTTCTTC
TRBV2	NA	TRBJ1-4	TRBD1	CASSGDRGPTNEKLFF	TGTGCCAGCAGTGGGGACAGGGGCCCTACTAATGAAAAACTGTTTTTT
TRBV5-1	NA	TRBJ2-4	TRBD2	CASSLPLAGDAKNIQYF	TGCGCCAGCAGCTTGCCACTAGCGGGGGACGCCAAAAACATTCAGTACTTC
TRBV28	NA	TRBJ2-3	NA	CASSLGKFADTQYF	TGTGCCAGCAGTTTAGGCAAGTTCGCAGATACGCAGTATTTT
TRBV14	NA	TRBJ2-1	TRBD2	CASSQLRSGGGYNEQFF	TGTGCCAGCAGCCAGCTGAGGTCTGGCGGGGGGTACAATGAGCAGTTCTTC